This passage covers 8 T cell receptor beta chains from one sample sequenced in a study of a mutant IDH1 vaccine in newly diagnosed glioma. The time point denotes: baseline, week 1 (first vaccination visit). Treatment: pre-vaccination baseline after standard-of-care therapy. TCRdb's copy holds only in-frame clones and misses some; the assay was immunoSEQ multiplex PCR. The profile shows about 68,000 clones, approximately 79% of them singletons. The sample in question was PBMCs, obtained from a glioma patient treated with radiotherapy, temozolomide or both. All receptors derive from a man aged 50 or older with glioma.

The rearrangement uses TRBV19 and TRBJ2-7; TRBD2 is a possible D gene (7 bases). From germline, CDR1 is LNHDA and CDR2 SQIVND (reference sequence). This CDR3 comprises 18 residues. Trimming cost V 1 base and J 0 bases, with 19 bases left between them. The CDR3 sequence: CASSIGWEGGDTSYEQYF. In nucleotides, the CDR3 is TGTGCCAGTAGTATAGGTTGGGAGGGGGGGGACACCTCCTACGAGCAGTACTTC. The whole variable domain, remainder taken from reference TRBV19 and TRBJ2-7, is DGGITQSPKYLFRKEGQNVTLSCEQNLNHDAMYWYRQDPGQGLRLIYYSQIVNDFQKGDIAEGYSVSREKKESFPLTVTSAQKNPTAFYLCASSIGWEGGDTSYEQYFGPGTRLTVT.

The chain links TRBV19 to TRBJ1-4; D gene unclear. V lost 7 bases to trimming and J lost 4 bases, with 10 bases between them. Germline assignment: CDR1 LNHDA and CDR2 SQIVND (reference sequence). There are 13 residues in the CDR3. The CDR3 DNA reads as TGTGCCAGTACCCGTGCCGTTAATGAAAAACTGTTTTTT. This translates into CASTRAVNEKLFF.

CDR3 in DNA: TGTGCCAGCATTCAAGGGGGGAACACTGAAGCTTTCTTT. It encodes CASIQGGNTEAFF. The J gene is TRBJ1-1, the V gene TRBV6-5; maybe TRBD1 (6 bases). From germline, CDR1 is MNHEY and CDR2 SVGAGI. V was pared by 7 bases and J by 1 base, with 10 bases between. The CDR3 spans 13 residues.

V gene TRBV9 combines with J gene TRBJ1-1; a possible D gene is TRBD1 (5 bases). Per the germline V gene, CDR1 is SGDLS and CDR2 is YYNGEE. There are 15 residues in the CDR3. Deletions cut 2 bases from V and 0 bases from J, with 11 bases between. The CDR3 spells CASSVRGGMNTEAFF. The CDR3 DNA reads TGTGCCAGCAGCGTTAGGGGCGGTATGAACACTGAAGCTTTCTTT.

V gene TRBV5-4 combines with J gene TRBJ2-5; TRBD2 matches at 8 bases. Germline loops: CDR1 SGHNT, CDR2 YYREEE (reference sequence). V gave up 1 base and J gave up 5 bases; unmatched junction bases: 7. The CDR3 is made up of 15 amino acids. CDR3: CASSLNSGGAETQYF. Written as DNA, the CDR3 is TGTGCCAGCAGCTTGAACAGCGGGGGTGCGGAGACCCAGTACTTC.

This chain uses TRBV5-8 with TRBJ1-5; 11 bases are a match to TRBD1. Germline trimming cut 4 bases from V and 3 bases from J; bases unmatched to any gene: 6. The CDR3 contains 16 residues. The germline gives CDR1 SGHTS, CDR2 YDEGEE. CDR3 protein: CASSPWTGGYNQPQHF. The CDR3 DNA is TGTGCCAGCAGCCCCTGGACAGGGGGCTACAATCAGCCCCAGCATTTT. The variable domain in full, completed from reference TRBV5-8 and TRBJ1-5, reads EAGVTQSPTHLIKTRGQQATLRCSPISGHTSVYWYQQALGLGLQFLLWYDEGEERNRGNFPPRFSGRQFPNYSSELNVNALELEDSALYLCASSPWTGGYNQPQHFGDGTRLSIL.

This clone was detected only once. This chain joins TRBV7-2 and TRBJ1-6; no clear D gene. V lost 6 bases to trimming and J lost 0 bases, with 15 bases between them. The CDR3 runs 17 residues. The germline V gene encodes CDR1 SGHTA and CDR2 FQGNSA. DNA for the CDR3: TGTGCCAGCAGATCGAACAGCGGAAGCTCCTATAATTCACCCCTCCACTTT. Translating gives CASRSNSGSSYNSPLHF.

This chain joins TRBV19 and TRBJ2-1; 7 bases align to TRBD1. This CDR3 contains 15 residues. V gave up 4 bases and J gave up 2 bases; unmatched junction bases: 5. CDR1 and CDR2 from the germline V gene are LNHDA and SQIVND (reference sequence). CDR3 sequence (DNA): TGTGCCAGTAGTACCTGGACAGGTACCTACAATGAGCAGTTCTTC. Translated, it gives CASSTWTGTYNEQFF.